Below are 7 T cell receptor beta chains sequenced from a single sample in a study of T cells in Graves' hyperthyroidism and ophthalmopathy. Amplified regions were TCR beta CDR3 sequences from RNA transcripts. The TCR CDR3 first-round RT-PCR relied on the HTBI primer set. TCRdb reanalysed the multiplex PCR reads using MiXCR and keeps one entry per CDR3 protein. The sample has under 350,000 distinct CDR3 sequences, 13% seen once. The sample consisted of blood. These receptor sequences come from a woman aged 30 to 39 with Graves' hyperthyroidism that later progressed to Graves' ophthalmopathy.

This clonotype was detected ten times or more. This rearrangement joins TRBV11-3 to TRBJ2-2; 10 bases map to TRBD1. V dropped 5 bases and J dropped 8; count of bases not matched to a gene: 11. Germline V gives CDR1 SGHNT, CDR2 YENEEA. The length of the CDR3 is 16 residues. In DNA, the CDR3 is TGTGCCAGCAGCAGCGGGACAGGGGTTGGGTCTGGGGAGCTGTTTTTT. This encodes CASSSGTGVGSGELFF.

For this clonotype: A much larger clone lies one base from this, so it may be a read error. The chain carries TRBV6-1 and TRBJ1-2, with unresolved D. This CDR3 has 14 amino acids. CDR1 and CDR2 from the germline V gene are MNHNS and SASEGT. CDR3 sequence: CASGEAPSGYGYTF. CDR3 coding DNA: TGTGCCAGCGGTGAAGCGCCGTCGGGGTATGGCTACACCTTC.

In its sample, this clonotype was seen many times. V gene TRBV7-2 combines with J gene TRBJ2-1; 8 positions agree with TRBD2. Germline trimming cut 1 base from V and 5 bases from J; bases unmatched to any gene: 7. Germline-derived CDR1 and CDR2 are SGHTA and FQGNSA. The CDR3 sequence is 16 residues long. The CDR3 here is CASSLGGGRRNNEQFF. The CDR3 coding sequence is TGTGCCAGCAGCTTAGGAGGCGGGAGGCGGAACAATGAGCAGTTCTTC.

This clonotype showed up many times. The genes are TRBV7-2 and TRBJ2-7; 10 bases line up with TRBD2. Germline loops: CDR1 SGHTA, CDR2 FQGNSA. This CDR3 has 16 amino acids. Trimming at V came to 0 bases and at J to 4 bases, leaving 6 bases not matched to a gene. CDR3 residues: CASSLAPSGSIYEQYF. The CDR3 DNA reads as TGTGCCAGCAGCTTAGCGCCTAGCGGGAGTATTTACGAGCAGTACTTC.

This clonotype came up a few times. V and J are TRBV10-3 and TRBJ2-7, with TRBD1 matching over 11 bases. CDR1 and CDR2 from the germline V gene are ENHRY and SYGVKD. The CDR3 has 14 amino acids. V lost 6 bases, J lost 5 bases, and 6 bases stayed unmatched. CDR3: CAIRGLDRGHEQYF. The CDR3 DNA sequence: TGTGCCATCAGAGGTTTGGACAGGGGGCACGAGCAGTACTTC.

This clonotype was recorded at least ten times. The chain links TRBV19 to TRBJ1-2, with a tentative D call TRBD1 (5 bases). The CDR3 covers 13 residues. Deletions cut 5 bases from V and 8 bases from J, with 15 bases between. Germline V gene data show CDR1 as LNHDA and CDR2 as SQIVND (reference sequence). CDR3 bases: TGTGCCAGTAGTTTCGGGGATTGGGACGGCTACACCTTC. Protein: CASSFGDWDGYTF.

Ten or more counts support this clonotype. The CDR3 sequence: CSASTPFKNEQYF. The CDR3 DNA sequence: TGCAGTGCTAGTACCCCCTTTAAGAACGAGCAGTACTTC. The chain uses TRBV20-1 and TRBJ2-7; D unresolved. There are 13 residues in the CDR3. The germline V gene has CDR1 DFQATT and CDR2 SNEGSKA (reference sequence). The V end was cut by 3 bases, the J end by 5 bases, with 14 bases between.